This T cell receptor (beta chain) was identified in a study of cytomegalovirus exposure and HLA in healthy donors. General study findings and limits: Exclusion as indistinguishable affected some V segments, including TRBV6-2 and TRBV6-3. Both high specificity and high sensitivity reportedly marked the classifier's diagnosis of cytomegalovirus status.

Germline V gene lookup returns CDR1 SGHTA and CDR2 FQGNSA. V shed 4 bases and J 3 bases; nucleotides not matched to a gene: 4. There are 15 residues in the CDR3. The PCR had 60 Vbeta and 13 Jbeta primers. TCRdb's copy holds only in-frame clones and misses some; the assay was immunoSEQ multiplex PCR. The table shows about 130,000 clones, with 80% to 85% occurring only once. As concerns this clone: Antigen specificity is unknown.

The chain combines TRBV7-2 with TRBJ2-5; 11 bases agree with TRBD2. The sequence was obtained from a boy aged 5-17 years in good health and CMV-seronegative. The sequenced sample was PBMCs. The CDR3 DNA reads as TGTGCCAGCAGCTCGGGGACTAGCGGCAAAGAGACCCAGTACTTC. It yields the protein CASSSGTSGKETQYF.